The 18 T cell receptor beta chains below come from one sample, sequenced in a study of cytomegalovirus exposure and HLA in healthy donors. PCR involved 60 Vbeta and 13 Jbeta primers. Here immunoSEQ multiplex PCR was the method, and the copy in TCRdb shows in-frame clones only, minus some. The sample table sets out roughly 78,000 clones. The sample comprised PBMCs. The receptor source for this set is a middle-aged man in good health and CMV-seronegative.

The V gene is TRBV5-1, the J gene TRBJ2-2, with D tentatively TRBD2 (6 bases). The V gene's germline CDR1 is SGHRS and CDR2 YFSETQ. The CDR3 extends over 15 amino acids. Trimming removed 7 bases from V and 6 bases from J, with 19 bases in between. The CDR3 region is CASRLVVADAGELFF. In nucleotides, the CDR3 is TGCGCCAGCCGACTAGTGGTTGCAGACGCCGGGGAGCTGTTTTTT.

The rearrangement uses TRBV7-9 and TRBJ2-1; 9 bases line up with TRBD2. Unmatched junction bases numbered 9, after V lost 4 bases and J lost 5 bases. Per the germline V gene, CDR1 is SEHNR and CDR2 is FQNEAQ (reference sequence). CDR3 size: 16 residues. Here the CDR3 reads CASSSYPLAGNNEQFF. In nucleotides, the CDR3 is TGTGCCAGCAGCTCCTATCCCCTAGCGGGGAACAATGAGCAGTTCTTC.

The chain employs TRBV6-5 and TRBJ2-1; 8 bases map to TRBD2. The CDR3 totals 14 residues. J was trimmed by 6 bases and V by 0 bases; bases with no gene match: 1. CDR1 is MNHEY and CDR2 is SVGAGI in the germline V gene. This CDR3 is CASSYSGTSNEQFF. The CDR3 coding sequence is TGTGCCAGCAGTTACTCCGGGACTAGCAATGAGCAGTTCTTC.

V is TRBV11-3 and J is TRBJ2-7; 14 bases match TRBD2. The germline V gene encodes CDR1 SGHNT and CDR2 YENEEA. The CDR3 length is 15 residues. The junction had 5 bases not matched to a gene; V was cut back by 5 bases and J by 5 bases. The CDR3 sequence is CASSTGTSGRDEQYF. The DNA for the CDR3 is TGTGCCAGCAGCACGGGGACTAGCGGGAGAGACGAGCAGTACTTC.

The chain combines TRBV23-1 with TRBJ2-1; tentatively, D is TRBD2 (6 bases). TRBV23-1 is flagged as an ORF with uncertain function. V was clipped by 6 bases and J by 1 base, with 28 bases between them. The CDR3 totals 20 residues. In DNA, the CDR3 is TGCGCCAGCAGCAGCCCCTGGCCCTTGGATGGGGACTTGTCCTACAATGAGCAGTTCTTC. Amino acid sequence: CASSSPWPLDGDLSYNEQFF.

The rearrangement joins TRBV5-4 to TRBJ2-4, with TRBD2 matching 7 bases. Losses at the gene ends were 4 bases for V and 7 bases for J; bases not matched to a gene: 5. Germline V gene lookup returns CDR1 SGHNT and CDR2 YYREEE (reference sequence). CDR3 length equals 13 residues. The chain's CDR3 is CASSGRGVNIQYF. CDR3 bases: TGTGCCAGCAGCGGCCGGGGGGTGAACATTCAGTACTTC.

V gene TRBV18 combines with J gene TRBJ2-5; TRBD2 is a possible D gene (5 bases). The CDR3 sequence is 16 residues long. CDR1 is KGHSH, CDR2 LQKENI, per germline. The ends were cut back, 2 bases at V and 4 bases at J, with 17 bases in the middle. CDR3 DNA sequence: TGTGCCAGCTCACCATCGGCCGGGGTAGGTGGAGAGACCCAGTACTTC. It specifies CASSPSAGVGGETQYF.

The chain carries TRBV6-7 and TRBJ2-2; D remains ambiguous. TRBV6-7 counts as an open reading frame of uncertain function. Trimming took 2 bases from V and 2 from J, leaving 6 bases between them. There are 14 residues in the CDR3. CDR3 bases: TGTGCCAGCAGTTACGGGCTAAACACCGGGGAGCTGTTTTTT. As protein: CASSYGLNTGELFF.

The chain is built from TRBV30 and TRBJ1-2; 8 nucleotides line up with TRBD1. The CDR3 totals 13 residues. CDR1 and CDR2 from the germline V gene are GTSNPN and SVGIG (reference sequence). Trimming at V came to 3 bases and at J to 5 bases, leaving 5 bases not matched to a gene. In nucleotides, the CDR3 is TGTGCCTGGAGACAGGGGGACCTTTATGGCTACACCTTC. It translates to CAWRQGDLYGYTF.

The rearrangement links TRBV5-1 to TRBJ1-6; 7 positions match TRBD1. The germline V gene encodes CDR1 SGHRS and CDR2 YFSETQ. CDR3 length equals 16 residues. With V trimmed by 4 bases and J by 2 bases, 6 bases remained unmatched. This chain's CDR3 is CASSPGQEAYNSPLHF. The CDR3 nucleotides are TGCGCCAGCAGCCCTGGACAGGAGGCCTATAATTCACCCCTCCACTTT. Based on the CDR3 plus reference TRBV5-1 and TRBJ1-6, the full variable domain is KAGVTQTPRYLIKTRGQQVTLSCSPISGHRSVSWYQQTPGQGLQFLFEYFSETQRNKGNFPGRFSGRQFSNSRSEMNVSTLELGDSALYLCASSPGQEAYNSPLHFGNGTRLTVT.

The chain is built from TRBV5-1 and TRBJ2-5; 9 positions match TRBD1. Germline trimming cut 4 bases from V and 3 bases from J; bases unmatched to any gene: 1. The germline CDR1 and CDR2 sequences are SGHRS and YFSETQ. CDR3 length: 13 residues. The CDR3 loop reads CASSRQGEETQYF. The CDR3, as DNA: TGCGCCAGCAGCCGACAGGGGGAAGAGACCCAGTACTTC.

The rearrangement joins TRBV29-1 to TRBJ2-4; no clear D gene. Germline V gene data show CDR1 as SQVTM and CDR2 as ANQGSEA. The V end was cut by 5 bases, the J end by 0 bases, with 11 bases between. The CDR3 covers 14 residues. The CDR3 nucleotides read TGCAGCGTTCGTGCGGTTCTAGCCAAAAACATTCAGTACTTC. This gives the protein CSVRAVLAKNIQYF.

This chain connects TRBV28 to TRBJ1-2; perhaps TRBD1 as D (6 bases). V lost 5 bases and J lost 4, with 8 bases in between. The V gene's germline CDR1 is MDHEN and CDR2 SYDVKM. The CDR3 is 12 amino acids. CDR3 residues: CASSATGYGYTF. CDR3 coding DNA: TGTGCCAGCAGTGCGACAGGCTATGGCTACACCTTC.

The chain uses TRBV4-2 and TRBJ2-5; TRBD2 agrees at 8 bases. Germline lookup yields CDR1 LGHNA and CDR2 YNFKEQ. The CDR3 loop spans 14 amino acids. With 6 bases clipped from V and 7 bases from J, the junction kept 10 bases outside the gene matches. In DNA form, the CDR3 reads TGTGCCAGCAGGACCCTGATCCGGGAGGGGACCCAGTACTTC. Its translation is CASRTLIREGTQYF.

J is TRBJ2-7 and V is TRBV27, with 10 bases lining up with TRBD2. The V and J ends lost 5 bases and 2 bases, in that order; junction bases with no gene match: 3. Germline V gives CDR1 MNHEY, CDR2 SMNVEV (reference sequence). CDR3 size: 14 residues. In DNA, the CDR3 is TGTGCCAGCAGTATTAGCGGGAGGACCTACGAGCAGTACTTC. It is translated as CASSISGRTYEQYF.

This sequence joins TRBV29-1 and TRBJ2-6, with TRBD1 as a possible D gene (5 bases). The CDR3 sequence is 15 residues long. The ends were cut back, 5 bases at V and 4 bases at J, with 15 bases in the middle. The germline V gene encodes CDR1 SQVTM and CDR2 ANQGSEA. DNA for the CDR3: TGCAGCGTTTCAGAAGGGGCGCTAGGGGCCAACGTCCTGACTTTC. It yields the protein CSVSEGALGANVLTF.

Here the CDR3 reads CSGGPGLALSYNEQFF. The CDR3 nucleotides read TGCAGCGGCGGTCCGGGACTAGCGTTATCCTACAATGAGCAGTTCTTC. The genes are TRBV29-1 and TRBJ2-1; 10 nucleotides line up with TRBD2. The CDR3 runs to 16 residues. The germline V gene has CDR1 SQVTM and CDR2 ANQGSEA. J was trimmed by 1 base and V by 7 bases; bases with no gene match: 10.

V gene TRBV7-9 combines with J gene TRBJ1-5; the D is unclear. Trimming shortened V by 1 base and J by 0 bases, and 7 bases separated the two germline ends. Germline V lookup: CDR1 SEHNR, CDR2 FQNEAQ (reference sequence). The CDR3 is made up of 15 amino acids. DNA of the CDR3: TGTGCCAGCAGCTTAGGGCTTTCTAGCAATCAGCCCCAGCATTTT. Its translation is CASSLGLSSNQPQHF.